Below, 9 T cell receptor beta chains from the same sample are listed, as sequenced in a study of blood T cell repertoires in COVID-19. TCRdb's copy holds only in-frame clones and misses some; the assay was immunoSEQ multiplex PCR. The data contain approximately 200,000 clones, around nine tenths of them singletons. Sequencing was performed on peripheral blood. These TCRs come from a man in his 60s who had recovered from COVID-19.

The chain uses TRBV28 and TRBJ1-2; 7 bases agree with TRBD1. Germline lookup yields CDR1 MDHEN and CDR2 SYDVKM. V gave up 6 bases and J gave up 8 bases; unmatched junction bases: 15. This CDR3 has 15 residues. The CDR3 bases are TGTGCCAGCAGACCCCTCAAGGAGGGGGCGCGAGGCTACACCTTC. Amino acid sequence: CASRPLKEGARGYTF.

This rearrangement joins TRBV6-2 or TRBV6-3 to TRBJ2-7; 7 nucleotides agree with TRBD2. V gave up 5 bases and J gave up 2 bases; unmatched junction bases: 6. Germline lookup yields CDR1 MNHEY and CDR2 SVGEGT. The CDR3 extends over 14 amino acids. CDR3 amino acids: CASSRLAPPYEQYF. The DNA for the CDR3 is TGTGCCAGCAGTCGACTAGCACCACCCTACGAGCAGTACTTC.

This clone was picked up a small number of times. This chain links TRBV5-1 with TRBJ1-1, with 7 bases lining up with TRBD1. With V trimmed by 5 bases and J by 0 bases, 7 bases remained unmatched. CDR1 is SGHRS and CDR2 is YFSETQ in the germline V gene. CDR3 length: 15 amino acids. The CDR3, as DNA: TGCGCCAGCAGTGCCTCCGGGACAGTGAACACTGAAGCTTTCTTT. This translates into CASSASGTVNTEAFF. Supplemented by reference TRBV5-1 and TRBJ1-1, the full variable domain reads KAGVTQTPRYLIKTRGQQVTLSCSPISGHRSVSWYQQTPGQGLQFLFEYFSETQRNKGNFPGRFSGRQFSNSRSEMNVSTLELGDSALYLCASSASGTVNTEAFFGQGTRLTVV.

The rearrangement links TRBV2 to TRBJ2-4; possibly TRBD1 for D (6 bases). The CDR3 has 10 residues. CDR1 SNHLY and CDR2 FYNNEI come from the germline V gene. Trimming removed 2 bases at V and 15 bases at J, with 8 bases between. CDR3 residues: CASSEQGWYF. The CDR3, as DNA: TGTGCCAGCAGTGAACAGGGGTGGTACTTC.

This chain connects TRBV6-5 to TRBJ2-1, with D possibly being TRBD1 (5 bases). The CDR3 runs to 13 residues. Germline V lookup: CDR1 MNHEY, CDR2 SVGAGI. The V end was cut by 7 bases, the J end by 7 bases, with 14 bases between. CDR3 DNA sequence: TGTGCCAGCATGACAGTACAAGGGAATGAGCAGTTCTTC. Translated: CASMTVQGNEQFF.

The J gene is TRBJ1-2, the V gene TRBV9; the match to TRBD1 covers 9 bases. J was trimmed by 4 bases and V by 3 bases; bases with no gene match: 4. The CDR3 loop spans 14 amino acids. Germline CDR1 and CDR2: SGDLS and YYNGEE. DNA of the CDR3: TGTGCCAGCAGCGGGACAGGGGCCCTCTATGGCTACACCTTC. Translating it yields CASSGTGALYGYTF. Full variable domain (rest looked up from reference TRBV9 and TRBJ1-2): DSGVTQTPKHLITATGQRVTLRCSPRSGDLSVYWYQQSLDQGLQFLIQYYNGEERAKGNILERFSAQQFPDLHSELNLSSLELGDSALYFCASSGTGALYGYTFGSGTRLTVV.

The V call is TRBV7-2, the J call TRBJ2-2; 7 positions agree with TRBD1. CDR1 is SGHTA and CDR2 is FQGNSA in the germline V gene. The CDR3 is made up of 13 amino acids. The J segment lost 4 bases and the V segment lost 4 bases, leaving 0 bases of the junction unmatched. CDR3 DNA sequence: TGTGCCAGCAGCTCAGGGGGCACCGGGGAGCTGTTTTTT. Translating gives CASSSGGTGELFF. Full variable domain (outside the CDR3, taken from reference TRBV7-2 and TRBJ2-2): GAGVSQSPSNKVTEKGKDVELRCDPISGHTALYWYRQSLGQGLEFLIYFQGNSAPDKSGLPSDRFSAERTGGSVSTLTIQRTQQEDSAVYLCASSSGGTGELFFGEGSRLTVL.

The chain has TRBV3-1 (or the pseudogene TRBV3-2) and TRBJ2-1; D perhaps matches TRBD1 (6 bases). Per germline, CDR1 LGHDT and CDR2 YNNKEL (reference sequence). This CDR3 is built from 14 residues. Trimming left V 4 bases short and J 3 bases short, with 10 bases between. CDR3 region: CASSPGTSYNEQFF. CDR3 sequence (DNA): TGTGCCAGCAGCCCCGGGACAAGCTACAATGAGCAGTTCTTC.

The V call is TRBV4-2, the J call TRBJ2-2; D gene uncertain. Germline-derived CDR1 and CDR2 are LGHNA and YNFKEQ. Between the trimmed V and J ends, which lost 5 bases and 4 bases, there was a span of 14 bases. This CDR3 is built from 15 residues. The CDR3 spells CASSSSILFTGELFF. The CDR3 region has the DNA TGTGCCAGCAGCTCCTCTATCCTTTTCACCGGGGAGCTGTTTTTT.